This T cell receptor beta chain was sequenced during a study of CD8+CD57+ T cells in acquired aplastic anemia. At the level of the study: Mean DNA quantity obtained from sorted CD4+ and CD8+ cells was 3 to 3.5 ug. As sequenced from healthy donors, CD4+ cells averaged roughly 10 million reads. Study results and limitations: The CD8+ Simpson's diversity of patients and controls was not significantly different.

Comments on this clonotype: What it recognizes is unknown.

TCR beta VDJ and CDR3 profiling used genomic DNA as template. Each CDR3 protein gets one entry after TCRdb re-called the reads with MiXCR. Of about 170,000 distinct CDR3 sequences listed, 50% to 75% were seen once; the top ten hold 45%. The V segment lost 3 bases and the J segment 4 bases; nucleotides outside the gene matches: 12. This CDR3 has 16 residues. From germline, CDR1 is DFQATT and CDR2 SNEGSKA (reference sequence). The sequenced sample was sorted CD4+, CD8+, or CD8+CD57+ T cells (not recorded which) from PBMCs. The clonotype was recovered from a human donor in good health. The chain employs TRBV20-1 and TRBJ2-1; TRBD2 matches at 7 bases. The CDR3, as DNA: TGCAGTGCTAGTGGGCTTGCGGGAGATGGGTACAATGAGCAGTTCTTC. It is translated as CSASGLAGDGYNEQFF.